This note documents a single T cell receptor (beta chain) sequence. Its target is unknown. Germline loops: CDR1 MGHRA, CDR2 YSYEKL. The CDR3 has 16 residues. V was cut by 0 bases and J by 4 bases, with 15 bases left in between. This sample is part of a study of cytomegalovirus exposure and HLA in healthy donors. In the study overall: The roughly 110 validation repertoires were reported in a later analysis to have been generated on the same platform as the roughly 700 first-cohort repertoires.

Sequencing used immunoSEQ multiplex PCR; TCRdb keeps in-frame clones, though not all of them. The table shows about 120,000 clones, with over 65% occurring only once. Whole-study findings and limits: According to reports, the classifier identified cytomegalovirus status with high specificity and sensitivity. Three CMV-associated chains were confirmed in vitro to be specific for CMV antigens.

These donors were members of the 120-subject validation cohort, a group separate from the approximately 670-subject first cohort. The sequencing sample was made of PBMCs. This receptor was taken from a woman under 40 in good health and CMV-seronegative. V usage is TRBV4-1 and J usage is TRBJ2-5, with a tentative D call TRBD2 (6 bases). The chain's CDR3 is CASSQESRGSGETQYF. CDR3 in DNA: TGCGCCAGCAGCCAAGAATCCCGGGGGTCGGGAGAGACCCAGTACTTC.